Listed below are T cell receptor beta chains from one sample, sequenced in a study of early T cells in non-severe SARS-CoV-2 infection. MiXCR, applied by TCRdb to the 5' RACE reads, yields one record per CDR3 protein. The table shows roughly 48,000 distinct CDR3 sequences, with about 4% occurring only once. The sequenced sample was whole blood. These receptors all stem from an adult who was a healthcare worker with PCR-confirmed SARS-CoV-2 infection or an uninfected control (not recorded which). Each CDR3 is given with its conserved first and last residue. Each record gives: clone size, V gene, J gene, D gene, CDR3 protein, CDR3 DNA. The D gene is left open where the match is weak. Clone size, where shown, is once, few, many, or a class for clones that have expanded.

>many|TRBV7-6|TRBJ2-3|-
CANSRLHRTISTDTQYF
TGTGCCAACAGCAGATTACACAGGACCATCAGCACAGATACGCAGTATTTT
>few|TRBV7-2|TRBJ1-2|TRBD1
CASSLKGQNYGYTF
TGTGCCAGCAGCTTAAAGGGACAGAACTATGGCTACACCTTC
>few|TRBV4-2|TRBJ2-5|-
CASSPNELGTQYF
TGTGCCAGCAGCCCAAACGAGCTAGGGACCCAGTACTTC
>many|TRBV7-9|TRBJ1-1|-
CASSSYRGSLGTEAFF
TGTGCCAGCAGCTCCTACCGCGGGTCCCTTGGGACTGAAGCTTTCTTT
>medium-sized|TRBV7-2|TRBJ2-1|-
CASSLLPGAYNEQFF
TGTGCCAGCAGCTTACTGCCGGGGGCATACAATGAGCAGTTCTTC
>few|TRBV15|TRBJ2-7|-
CATSARGGGREQYF
TGTGCCACCAGCGCCCGAGGTGGGGGGCGCGAGCAGTACTTC
>many|TRBV10-3|TRBJ1-2|TRBD1
CAISTDREVDGYTF
TGTGCCATCAGTACAGACAGGGAGGTGGATGGCTACACCTTC
>many|TRBV7-6|TRBJ2-7|TRBD2
CASTSGTSGMRSSYEQYF
TGTGCCAGCACCTCCGGGACTAGCGGGATGAGGAGCTCCTACGAGCAGTACTTC
>many|TRBV6-1|TRBJ2-5|TRBD1
CASRGQGKETQYF
TGTGCCAGCAGGGGACAGGGAAAAGAGACCCAGTACTTC
>many|TRBV24-1|TRBJ2-1|TRBD2
CATSDLPGTSFNEQFF
TGTGCCACCAGTGATTTGCCCGGGACTAGCTTTAATGAGCAGTTCTTC
>many|TRBV25-1|TRBJ1-2|-
CASSWANYGYTF
TGTGCCAGCAGTTGGGCTAACTATGGCTACACCTTC
>few|TRBV5-4|TRBJ2-3|TRBD2
CASSRGSSGTVGDTQYF
TGTGCCAGCAGCCGGGGTAGTAGCGGGACTGTTGGAGATACGCAGTATTTT
>-|TRBV7-3|TRBJ2-6|-
CASTSGDSGANVLTF
TGTGCCAGCACTTCCGGGGACTCTGGGGCCAACGTCCTGACTTTC
>few|TRBV3-1|TRBJ1-5|-
CASSQGRRNQPQHF
TGTGCCAGCAGCCAAGGACGTCGCAATCAGCCCCAGCATTTT
>many|TRBV14|TRBJ2-5|-
CASSQEKGTTQETQYF
TGTGCCAGCAGCCAAGAGAAGGGGACAACACAAGAGACCCAGTACTTC
>many|TRBV30|TRBJ1-5|TRBD1
CAWDRGNQPQHF
TGTGCCTGGGACAGGGGCAATCAGCCCCAGCATTTT
>few|TRBV11-2|TRBJ1-2|-
CASSLAWTYGYTF
TGTGCCAGCAGCTTAGCCTGGACGTATGGCTACACCTTC
>many|TRBV28|TRBJ2-5|TRBD2
CASSSRLAGDVETQYF
TGTGCCAGCAGTTCACGACTAGCGGGAGATGTTGAGACCCAGTACTTC
>many|TRBV2|TRBJ1-5|-
CASSESGQLNQPQHF
TGTGCCAGCAGTGAGTCCGGACAGCTCAATCAGCCCCAGCATTTT
>few|TRBV2|TRBJ1-3|-
CASSLGQTISGNTIYF
TGTGCCAGCAGTTTGGGCCAGACGATCTCTGGAAACACCATATATTTT
>many|TRBV6-6|TRBJ1-2|TRBD1
CASSPRTGLGRGYTF
TGTGCCAGCAGTCCAAGGACAGGGTTGGGGAGGGGCTACACCTTC
>-|TRBV20-1|TRBJ2-7|TRBD1
CSAQRTGASYEQYF
TGCAGTGCCCAGCGGACAGGTGCCTCGTACGAGCAGTACTTC
>many|TRBV4-2|TRBJ2-6|-
CASSHSGRGANVLTF
TGTGCCAGCAGCCATTCAGGGAGGGGGGCCAACGTCCTGACTTTC
>many|TRBV7-2|TRBJ1-6|-
CASSSRHDNSPLHF
TGTGCCAGCAGCTCCAGACACGATAATTCACCCCTCCACTTT
>many|TRBV20-1|TRBJ2-1|-
CSVLDRGGNEQFF
TGCAGTGTTTTGGACAGAGGCGGCAATGAGCAGTTCTTC
>few|TRBV11-2|TRBJ2-7|TRBD2
CASSLDRLAGGPPYF
TGTGCCAGCAGCTTAGATCGTCTAGCGGGAGGGCCCCCTTACTTC
>many|TRBV11-2|TRBJ2-5|-
CASSLGDQETQYF
TGTGCCAGCAGCTTAGGCGACCAAGAGACCCAGTACTTC